Presented here are 4 T cell receptor beta chains from one specimen sequenced in a study of T-cell reconstitution after alpha-beta-depleted transplantation in children. The TCRbeta library was prepared with unique molecular identifiers. TCRdb reprocessed the PCR reads via MiXCR and lists one record per CDR3 protein. Among approximately 120,000 distinct CDR3 sequences listed, more than 9.5% were seen once. The sequences come from PBMCs, mostly from graft donor cells, collected 180 days after TCRalphabeta/CD19-depleted stem cell transplant. Every receptor here comes from a girl less than two years old who had a stem cell transplant for combined immunodeficiency, so the T cells may come from the graft donor.

As for this clonotype: No conserved phenylalanine or tryptophan ends this CDR3, so it is likely a read error. The chain links TRBV20-1 to TRBJ1-4, with D unresolved. The V end lost 5 bases, the J end lost 0 bases, and 13 bases lay between the germline ends. CDR3 length: 15 residues. Germline CDR1 is DFQATT and CDR2 is SNEGSKA (reference sequence). This CDR3 reads CSAPTFYATNEKLFL. CDR3 in DNA: TGCAGTGCTCCAACTTTCTATGCAACTAATGAAAAACTGTTTTTG.

The V call is TRBV18, the J call TRBJ1-2, with TRBD1 as a possible D gene (5 bases). Between the trimmed V and J ends, which lost 5 bases and 1 base, there was a span of 11 bases. Germline values: CDR1 KGHSH, CDR2 LQKENI. This CDR3 spans 14 amino acids. CDR3 sequence reads: CASSAGADNYGYTF. The CDR3, as DNA: TGTGCCAGCTCAGCCGGGGCCGATAACTATGGCTACACCTTC.

Turning to this clonotype: The junction and the germline gene differ at one end; a read error may be behind it. The gene calls are TRBV3-1 and TRBJ2-5; TRBD1 is a possible D gene (5 bases). This CDR3 contains 14 residues. Germline values: CDR1 LGHDT, CDR2 YNNKEL (reference sequence). The CDR3 region is CVSSQDLQGKTQYF. In nucleotides, the CDR3 is TGTGTCAGCAGCCAAGATCTGCAGGGAAAGACCCAGTACTTC.

A few counts support this clonotype. The CDR3 sequence: CSAARGQETDTQYF. The CDR3 DNA follows: TGCAGTGCTGCACGGGGTCAGGAGACAGATACGCAGTATTTT. This chain connects TRBV20-1 to TRBJ2-3; tentatively, D is TRBD2 (5 bases). V gave up 5 bases and J gave up 3 bases, with 15 bases separating them. CDR1 is DFQATT and CDR2 is SNEGSKA in the germline V gene (reference sequence). The CDR3 totals 14 residues.